This T cell receptor (beta chain) derives from a study of beta chain features in type 1 diabetes (dated by TCRdb to about 2018). Regarding the complete study: No differences in mean age, gender distribution, total cell number or subset yield were found between patients and healthy donors. Naive and central memory subsets were obtained from all 30 or so donors, but regulatory and stem cell-like memory subsets were isolated from only 8 patients and roughly 8 healthy donors. A total of about 110,000,000 sorted cells were examined across all samples, and a strong correlation was observed between cell number per subset and RNA yield. The study compared the TCRB repertoires of sorted circulating CD4+ T cell subsets in recently diagnosed type 1 diabetes patients with those in matched healthy donors.

Reading the germline V gene gives CDR1 SGHRS and CDR2 YFSETQ. V and J are truncated by 4 bases and 0 bases respectively, leaving an intervening sequence of 10 bases. There are 14 amino acids in the CDR3, from cysteine to phenylalanine inclusive. The sequence is cut down to CDR3 DNA, 42 bases in frame from base 1. Note on this clone: What antigen it recognizes has not been identified. No much larger clone exists at a distance of one base, and base qualities are not known.

Beyond this particular receptor, the publication reports: Sequencing cDNA rather than genomic DNA could over-represent highly expressing activated cells, although activation and CD3 levels did not differ between groups. The naive, central memory and regulatory TCRB repertoires appeared to resemble one another more closely among patients than among healthy donors. Because the HLA sub-analyses included only small numbers of individuals, any influence of HLA type on TCRB rearrangement was left unresolved. At VDJ recombination sites, type 1 diabetes patients had fewer insertions and more deleted nucleotides, which implies abnormalities in thymic rearrangement. Shorter templates might have been favored by PCR, but patient and control samples were amplified and corrected together, so both groups would have been affected equally by any skew. A moderate but significant shortening of TCRB CDR3 length was observed in type 1 diabetes patients in all four CD4+ subsets.

The entire isolated RNA was reverse transcribed using the High Capacity cDNA Reverse Transcription Kit, and thus expressed TCRB transcripts were sequenced. Deep immunoSEQ sequencing was performed on naive, central memory and regulatory T cell samples, with an average of about 3.6 million total reads per sample. Sorted cells were lysed in RLT buffer, and RNA was extracted using DNase-treated RNeasy Micro or Mini kits according to cell number. To prevent cross-contamination, each cell subset was processed individually, whereas patient and healthy donor samples were processed jointly. The immunoSEQ multiplex PCR was used to amplify TCRB sequences from cDNA, yielding 87-bp fragments that span the CDR3 region. Sequencing of the amplicons was performed on the Illumina HiSeq platform. Per the source publication's procedure: PCR bias was corrected computationally using synthetic template baselines, and reads within Hamming distance 2 were collapsed, with unmergeable singletons discarded. Reads were aligned to IMGT to assign V, D and J genes, CDR3 length, and insertions or deletions at six rearrangement sites. Within each subset, clonotype counts were normalized to the number of sorted cells before true diversity and Gini coefficients were calculated with the tcR R package. Repertoire sharing was quantified using the overlap coefficient calculated on TCRB nucleotide sequences. TCRdb holds this immuneACCESS table with in-frame rearrangements only. Some clones are missing; in checked studies, unresolved V genes explain under half, and the rest has no known cause. V and J calls plus clone size are reproduced from that table; the DNA served to infer D and trimming. The sample data list 130,000 to 150,000 clones, and approximately 13% of these were observed just once. Around 1.4% of the sample is taken by the ten largest.

Each donor gave one peripheral blood draw, averaging around 120 mL, which was collected into heparinised tubes. A BD FACSAria II and a panel including CD45RO, CCR7, CD25, CD127, CD95 and CD27 were used to sort naive, central memory, regulatory and stem cell-like memory CD4+ T cells. All sorted populations exceeded 95% purity. PBMCs were separated immediately by Lymphoprep density gradient centrifugation and were stained directly, without being cultured. So that batch effects would be minimized, each experiment stained and sorted samples in pairs, pairing one healthy donor with one patient. The sequenced sample was central memory CD4+ T cells from blood. The chain was built from TRBV5-1 and TRBJ1-1; D gene: possibly TRBD1, on 5 matching bases. The TCR comes from a man aged 18 to 29 with type 1 diabetes. This receptor carries the CDR3 CASSQGPMNTEAFF. The bases are TGCGCCAGCAGCCAGGGACCTATGAACACTGAAGCTTTCTTT.